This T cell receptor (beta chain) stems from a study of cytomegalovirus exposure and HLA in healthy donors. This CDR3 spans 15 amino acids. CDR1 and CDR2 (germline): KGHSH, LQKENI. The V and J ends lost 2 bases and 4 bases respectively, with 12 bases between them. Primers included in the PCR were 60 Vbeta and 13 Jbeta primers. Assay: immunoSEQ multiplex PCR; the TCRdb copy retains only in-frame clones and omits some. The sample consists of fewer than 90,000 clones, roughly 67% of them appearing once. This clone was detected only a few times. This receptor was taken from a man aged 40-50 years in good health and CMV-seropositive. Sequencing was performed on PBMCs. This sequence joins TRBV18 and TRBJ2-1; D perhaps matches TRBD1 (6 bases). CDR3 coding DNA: TGTGCCAGCTCACCATCAGGTGGACAGTACAATGAGCAGTTCTTC. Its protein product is CASSPSGGQYNEQFF. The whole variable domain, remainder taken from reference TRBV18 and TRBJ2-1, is NAGVMQNPRHLVRRRGQEARLRCSPMKGHSHVYWYRQLPEEGLKFMVYLQKENIIDESGMPKERFSAEFPKEGPSILRIQQVVRGDSAAYFCASSPSGGQYNEQFFGPGTRLTVL.